The 31 T cell receptor beta chains in this list originate from one sample, sequenced in a study of blood T cell repertoires in COVID-19. Sequencing was performed with immunoSEQ multiplex PCR; in TCRdb, only in-frame clones are kept and a portion is missing. The top ten hold about 2.5% of the sample, which has 130,000 to 150,000 clones, around 83% seen once. The sequenced sample was peripheral blood. These receptors were obtained from a human donor with acute or convalescent COVID-19. The donor label of this sample is uncertain.

The genes are TRBV2 and TRBJ1-2, with D tentatively TRBD1 (5 bases). The V and J ends lost 1 base and 4 bases respectively, with 7 bases between them. From germline, CDR1 is SNHLY and CDR2 FYNNEI. The CDR3 is made up of 13 amino acids. The CDR3 loop reads CASSEGQGYGYTF. CDR3 nucleotides: TGTGCCAGCAGTGAAGGGCAGGGCTATGGCTACACCTTC. Full variable domain (rest looked up from reference TRBV2 and TRBJ1-2): EPEVTQTPSHQVTQMGQEVILRCVPISNHLYFYWYRQILGQKVEFLVSFYNNEISEKSEIFDDQFSVERPDGSNFTLKIRSTKLEDSAMYFCASSEGQGYGYTFGSGTRLTVV.

The chain uses TRBV2 and TRBJ2-7; 7 bases map to TRBD1. CDR1 and CDR2 from the germline V gene are SNHLY and FYNNEI. CDR3 length: 12 residues. Trimming took 3 bases from V and 12 from J; bases not matched to a gene: 8. In nucleotides, the CDR3 is TGTGCCAGCAGTGAGGAGACAGGGCTCGTGTACTTC. Its translation is CASSEETGLVYF.

The rearrangement links TRBV7-3 to TRBJ2-1; 7 bases fit TRBD2. The CDR3 extends over 19 amino acids. V trimming: 5 bases; J trimming: 0 bases; junction bases outside the gene matches: 16. Germline-derived CDR1 and CDR2 are SGHTA and FQGTGA. CDR3 sequence: CASSPRASGHISSYNEQFF. The CDR3 DNA reads as TGTGCCAGCAGCCCTAGGGCTAGCGGCCATATAAGCTCCTACAATGAGCAGTTCTTC.

The rearrangement links TRBV7-9 to TRBJ2-3; 11 bases align to TRBD1. Germline CDR1 SEHNR, CDR2 FQNEAQ (reference sequence). The CDR3 runs to 16 residues. With 5 bases clipped from V and 0 bases from J, the junction kept 4 bases outside the gene matches. Here the CDR3 reads CASSTRDRGSTDTQYF. CDR3 nucleotides: TGTGCCAGCAGCACCCGGGACAGGGGGAGCACAGATACGCAGTATTTT.

CDR3 sequence reads: CASSQSVLAGGNEQFF. DNA of the CDR3: TGTGCCAGCAGCCAAAGCGTGCTAGCGGGTGGCAATGAGCAGTTCTTC. The gene calls are TRBV4-2 and TRBJ2-1; 8 bases agree with TRBD2. Germline CDR1 and CDR2: LGHNA and YNFKEQ. The CDR3 spans 16 residues. J gave up 6 bases and V 2 bases, and 9 bases lay outside the gene matches.

The chain uses TRBV5-1 and TRBJ2-5, with TRBD1 identical over 9 bases. CDR3 length: 13 amino acids. V shed 4 bases and J 7 bases; nucleotides not matched to a gene: 5. Germline CDR1 is SGHRS and CDR2 is YFSETQ. CDR3 nucleotide sequence: TGCGCCAGCAGCCCGGGACAGGGAGGGACCCAGTACTTC. Translation: CASSPGQGGTQYF.

This clone was seen only a few times. This rearrangement joins TRBV10-3 to TRBJ2-1; no firm D call. CDR3 size: 11 residues. CDR1 ENHRY and CDR2 SYGVKD come from the germline V gene. The germline V and J ends were trimmed by 5 bases and 8 bases, with 7 bases remaining between them. The CDR3 sequence: CAISLDYEQFF. The CDR3 DNA sequence: TGTGCCATCAGTTTAGATTATGAGCAGTTCTTC.

The chain is built from TRBV27 and TRBJ2-1; 8 bases agree with TRBD2. The junction had 9 bases not matched to a gene; V was cut back by 8 bases and J by 0 bases. CDR3 length equals 16 residues. Per the germline V gene, CDR1 is MNHEY and CDR2 is SMNVEV (reference sequence). The CDR3 is CASGVAGRGSYNEQFF. The CDR3 region has the DNA TGTGCCAGCGGGGTAGCGGGAAGAGGCTCCTACAATGAGCAGTTCTTC.

The V gene is TRBV3-1 (or the pseudogene TRBV3-2), the J gene TRBJ2-3; 8 nucleotides agree with TRBD1. V lost 3 bases, J lost 4 bases, and 3 bases stayed unmatched. The CDR3 is 14 residues long. Germline V CDR1 and CDR2: LGHDT, YNNKEL (reference sequence). The CDR3 nucleotides read TGTGCCAGCAGCCAGGGACAGGCACCAGATACGCAGTATTTT. Translating it yields CASSQGQAPDTQYF.

The chain combines TRBV5-1 with TRBJ2-5, with D possibly matching TRBD2 (7 bases). V gave up 0 bases and J gave up 4 bases, with 19 bases separating them. Germline-derived CDR1 and CDR2 are SGHRS and YFSETQ. This CDR3 has 17 amino acids. CDR3 sequence: CASSLAPGWGGAETQYF. In nucleotides, the CDR3 is TGCGCCAGCAGCTTGGCCCCAGGATGGGGGGGGGCAGAGACCCAGTACTTC.

Here the CDR3 DNA reads TGTGCCAGCAGCTTAGCGCTAGCGGAGGCCTACGAGCAGTACGTC. It yields the protein CASSLALAEAYEQYV. This chain joins TRBV11-2 and TRBJ2-7, with 7 bases lining up with TRBD2. The CDR3 has 15 amino acids. Germline CDR1 and CDR2: SGHAT and FQNNGV. The J segment lost 2 bases and the V segment lost 1 base, leaving 5 bases of the junction unmatched.

Written as DNA, the CDR3 is TGTGCCAGCAGCCCGGGACAGGGCTACTATGGCTACACCTTC. It encodes CASSPGQGYYGYTF. The gene calls are TRBV7-2 and TRBJ1-2; TRBD1 matches at 9 bases. J was trimmed by 3 bases and V by 5 bases; bases with no gene match: 4. Per germline, CDR1 SGHTA and CDR2 FQGNSA. CDR3 length equals 14 residues.

This clone was seen once. The chain uses TRBV7-2 and TRBJ2-1; tentatively, D is TRBD2 (5 bases). There are 14 residues in the CDR3. Trimming took off 7 bases at V and 2 bases at J, with 12 bases between the two ends. Germline V gene sequence: CDR1 SGHTA, CDR2 FQGNSA. The CDR3 here is CASMGLATYNEQFF. The CDR3 DNA follows: TGTGCCAGCATGGGTCTAGCAACCTACAATGAGCAGTTCTTC.

The genes are TRBV27 and TRBJ2-7; 8 positions match TRBD1. The V gene's germline CDR1 is MNHEY and CDR2 SMNVEV (reference sequence). Losses at the gene ends were 3 bases for V and 7 bases for J; bases not matched to a gene: 8. The CDR3 runs to 14 residues. The CDR3 DNA follows: TGTGCCAGCAGTTTCGACAGGGGACTGAGGGAGCAGTACTTC. This codes for CASSFDRGLREQYF.

The chain carries TRBV24-1 and TRBJ2-5, with D possibly being TRBD1 (7 bases). This CDR3 is built from 15 residues. CDR1 is KGHDR, CDR2 SFDVKD, per germline. Trimming left V 1 base short and J 4 bases short, with 12 bases between. The CDR3 here is CATSDFRQGGETQYF. The CDR3 bases are TGTGCCACCAGTGATTTCCGGCAGGGGGGAGAGACCCAGTACTTC.

The J gene is TRBJ2-3, the V gene TRBV6-6, with D possibly matching TRBD2 (6 bases). The CDR3 extends over 16 amino acids. The V gene lost 6 bases and the J gene lost 0 bases, with 16 bases spanning the gap. CDR1 and CDR2 from the germline V gene are MNHNY and SVGAGI (reference sequence). The CDR3 DNA sequence: TGTGCCAGCAGCACCGGGACTTCCTCTAGCACAGATACGCAGTATTTT. This translates into CASSTGTSSSTDTQYF.

The chain links TRBV7-2 to TRBJ1-5; 8 positions match TRBD1. Germline CDR1 and CDR2: SGHTA and FQGNSA. Trimming took 1 base from V and 5 from J; bases not matched to a gene: 1. This CDR3 comprises 14 residues. CDR3 DNA: TGTGCCAGCAGCTTAGACAGGGGGGATCAGCCCCAGCATTTT. The encoded protein is CASSLDRGDQPQHF.

The CDR3 bases are TGTGCCAGTAGTATCGTCGGAGGGGTCACTGAAGCTTTCTTT. Its protein product is CASSIVGGVTEAFF. The chain combines TRBV19 with TRBJ1-1; maybe TRBD1 (5 bases). This CDR3 spans 14 amino acids. CDR1 and CDR2 from the germline V gene are LNHDA and SQIVND (reference sequence). V was pared by 3 bases and J by 4 bases, with 12 bases between.

This chain uses TRBV24-1 with TRBJ2-2; no clear D. V lost 6 bases and J 1 base, leaving 5 bases between the germline ends. CDR1 and CDR2 (germline): KGHDR, SFDVKD. CDR3 length: 13 residues. CDR3 region: CATSIGNTGELFF. For the CDR3, the DNA is TGTGCCACCAGTATCGGGAACACCGGGGAGCTGTTTTTT.

This chain uses TRBV6-6 with TRBJ1-2; 7 bases fit TRBD1. Germline V lookup: CDR1 MNHNY, CDR2 SVGAGI (reference sequence). V shed 6 bases and J 0 bases; nucleotides not matched to a gene: 10. The length of the CDR3 is 16 residues. CDR3 DNA sequence: TGTGCCAGCAGCCCTCGGACAGGAAGACCTAACTATGGCTACACCTTC. Protein: CASSPRTGRPNYGYTF.

This sequence joins TRBV10-3 and TRBJ1-2; D gene unclear. Trimming left V 5 bases short and J 4 bases short, with 17 bases between. Germline V gene data show CDR1 as ENHRY and CDR2 as SYGVKD. This CDR3 has 15 residues. The CDR3 nucleotides are TGTGCCATCAGTCAATCCCTCCCCGTCGGCTATGGCTACACCTTC. Protein sequence: CAISQSLPVGYGYTF.

V is TRBV5-1 and J is TRBJ2-3; 9 nucleotides agree with TRBD2. Germline trimming cut 3 bases from V and 6 bases from J; bases unmatched to any gene: 11. Germline CDR1 is SGHRS and CDR2 is YFSETQ. The CDR3 runs to 16 residues. CDR3 loop: CASSSSPAGGPDTQYF. The CDR3 DNA sequence: TGCGCCAGCAGCTCCTCGCCAGCGGGGGGCCCCGATACGCAGTATTTT.

In its sample, this clone was seen a few times. The chain combines TRBV5-3 with TRBJ1-1, with 7 positions matching TRBD1. TRBV5-3 is an open reading frame, and its role is uncertain. Trimming took 5 bases from V and 0 from J; bases not matched to a gene: 19. The CDR3 totals 19 residues. In nucleotides, the CDR3 is TGTGCCAGAAGTATATGCGGCCCATGGGACAGTTACATGAACACTGAAGCTTTCTTT. Translating it yields CARSICGPWDSYMNTEAFF.

The V gene is TRBV5-8, the J gene TRBJ1-2, with D unclear. V gave up 0 bases and J gave up 2 bases, with 5 bases separating them. Germline-derived CDR1 and CDR2 are SGHTS and YDEGEE. The CDR3 is 13 residues long. The CDR3 DNA reads as TGTGCCAGCAGCTTGGGGCGGAACTATGGCTACACCTTC. This translates into CASSLGRNYGYTF. The full variable domain, completed using reference TRBV5-8 and TRBJ1-2, is EAGVTQSPTHLIKTRGQQATLRCSPISGHTSVYWYQQALGLGLQFLLWYDEGEERNRGNFPPRFSGRQFPNYSSELNVNALELEDSALYLCASSLGRNYGYTFGSGTRLTVV.

This clone was seen once. V and J are TRBV7-2 and TRBJ1-2; D is uncertain. V lost 1 base, J lost 8 bases, and 8 bases lay in between. Germline loops: CDR1 SGHTA, CDR2 FQGNSA. The CDR3 is 12 amino acids. This chain's CDR3 is CASSLVRGGYTF. The CDR3 DNA sequence: TGTGCCAGCAGCTTAGTGCGGGGAGGCTACACCTTC.

The rearrangement links TRBV27 to TRBJ1-6, with D possibly TRBD1 on 5 matching bases. Germline V gene data show CDR1 as MNHEY and CDR2 as SMNVEV (reference sequence). The CDR3 extends over 17 amino acids. V dropped 4 bases and J dropped 0 bases, with 13 bases sitting between them. The CDR3 sequence: CASSWDGRSSYNSPLHF. The CDR3 DNA follows: TGTGCCAGCAGTTGGGACGGGAGGAGCTCCTATAATTCACCCCTCCACTTT.

The chain employs TRBV5-1 and TRBJ2-3, with 10 bases fitting TRBD1. V was clipped by 4 bases and J by 3 bases; unmatched bases: 2. The CDR3 sequence is 14 residues long. CDR1 is SGHRS and CDR2 is YFSETQ in the germline V gene. In DNA form, the CDR3 reads TGCGCCAGCAGCCCGGGACAGGGGACAGATACGCAGTATTTT. Its translation is CASSPGQGTDTQYF.

The J gene is TRBJ1-2, the V gene TRBV30; D is unclear. This CDR3 has 11 residues. Trimming cost V 3 bases and J 7 bases, with 9 bases left between them. Looked up from germline, CDR1 is GTSNPN and CDR2 is SVGIG (reference sequence). The CDR3 loop reads CAWRTTLGYTF. CDR3 DNA sequence: TGTGCCTGGAGGACGACTCTTGGCTACACCTTC.

The chain links TRBV6-5 to TRBJ1-1; D is possibly TRBD1 (5 bases). The germline V gene has CDR1 MNHEY and CDR2 SVGAGI. This CDR3 contains 14 residues. V lost 2 bases and J lost 1, with 8 bases in between. The CDR3 here is CASSYRGKNTEAFF. The CDR3 DNA sequence: TGTGCCAGCAGTTACAGGGGTAAGAACACTGAAGCTTTCTTT.

A single count supports this clone. The rearrangement uses TRBV24-1 and TRBJ2-7, with TRBD1 matching 7 bases. The CDR3 is 14 amino acids. J gave up 7 bases and V 5 bases, and 10 bases lay outside the gene matches. Germline V gives CDR1 KGHDR, CDR2 SFDVKD. The CDR3 nucleotides read TGTGCCACCAGTGTCGGGACAGCCCTAGGAGAGCAGTACTTC. Protein product: CATSVGTALGEQYF.

The chain is built from TRBV4-3 and TRBJ2-7; the D gene is possibly TRBD2 (5 bases). There are 14 residues in the CDR3. Germline assignment: CDR1 LGHNA and CDR2 YSLEER. The V end was cut by 0 bases, the J end by 3 bases, with 9 bases between. The CDR3 region has the DNA TGCGCCAGCAGCCAAGAACCCGGGGACTACGAGCAGTACTTC. Amino acids: CASSQEPGDYEQYF.